This TCR beta chain was obtained from a study of metastatic and nonmetastatic thyroid tumors. Study context: The authors compared repertoires across blood and tumor or nodule tissue from malignant and benign thyroid patients.

This clone was seen at least ten times. Its target is unknown. From the PCR reads, TCRdb re-called clones with MiXCR. The sample shows 55,000 or so clones, approximately 17% of them seen only once. CDR1 GTSNPN and CDR2 SVGIG come from the germline V gene (reference sequence). Trimming removed 2 bases at V and 3 bases at J, with 10 bases between. The CDR3 spans 13 residues. Study observations and caveats: The reported finding was significantly higher TCR beta diversity in malignant thyroid tumors relative to benign nodules, in blood and tumor.

Every patient was untreated before thyroid surgery. Sequencing used blood. V is TRBV30 and J is TRBJ2-5, with D possibly TRBD2 on 5 matching bases. The receptor was isolated from a female donor with papillary thyroid cancer or a benign thyroid nodule (not recorded which). Some clones in this sample may be carry-over from other donors' samples. CDR3 region: CAWSHTTKETQYF. The CDR3 bases are TGTGCCTGGAGTCACACGACTAAAGAGACCCAGTACTTC.